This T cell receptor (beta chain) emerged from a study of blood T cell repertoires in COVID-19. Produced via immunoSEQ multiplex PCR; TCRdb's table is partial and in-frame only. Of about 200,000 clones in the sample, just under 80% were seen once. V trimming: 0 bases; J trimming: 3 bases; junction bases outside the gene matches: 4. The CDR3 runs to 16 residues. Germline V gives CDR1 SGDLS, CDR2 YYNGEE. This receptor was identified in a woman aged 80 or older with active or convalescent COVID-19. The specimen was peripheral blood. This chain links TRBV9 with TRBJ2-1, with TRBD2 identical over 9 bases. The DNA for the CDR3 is TGTGCCAGCAGCGTAGATCGGCGGGGGGGCTACAATGAGCAGTTCTTC. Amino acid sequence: CASSVDRRGGYNEQFF.